The clone carrying this T cell receptor (beta chain) was seen ten or more times. TCRdb fed the reads into MiXCR, producing one record per CDR3 protein. The sample lists approximately 250,000 distinct CDR3 sequences, about 30% occurring once. CDR1 is LNHDA, CDR2 SQIVND, per germline (reference sequence). The CDR3 runs to 15 residues. V was pared by 3 bases and J by 1 base, with 10 bases between. The source of the sample is a study of kidney transplant recipient with SARS-CoV-2 infection. This TCR derives from a male patient aged 25-45 years who had COVID-19 and was a kidney transplant recipient. The graft donor may be the source of some T cells. The chain carries TRBV19 and TRBJ1-5; tentative D call: TRBD1 (5 bases). The sequenced sample was a blood sample, obtained at baseline and on day 111 from a kidney transplant recipient. In DNA form, the CDR3 reads TGTGCCAGTAGTATCGGGAGGGGAAGCAATCAGCCCCAGCATTTT. Protein product: CASSIGRGSNQPQHF.